The T cell receptor beta chain under discussion was sequenced for a study of CD8+ T cells in alopecia areata. To note about this clone: Its antigen is still unknown.

Reverse transcribed after extraction, RNA yielded cDNA as the sequencing template. Libraries were prepared by immunoSEQ multiplex PCR; TCRdb keeps only in-frame clonotypes and omits some of them. Counted here are 150,000 to 200,000 clones, roughly 60% occurring once; the ten biggest clones make up 0.85% to 1.3%. CDR3 length: 16 amino acids. After removal of 6 bases from V and 3 bases from J, the junction contained 12 bases not matched to a gene. Germline CDR1 is SNHLY and CDR2 is FYNNEI. General study findings and limits: Tofacitinib did not eliminate many expanded lesional clones from scalp or blood. Scalp lesions, especially in alopecia totalis/universalis, had higher clonality than normal scalp.

Sample treatment: oral pan-JAK inhibitor, 5-10 mg twice daily. Lesional scalp punch biopsies and peripheral blood came from alopecia areata patients. PBMCs provided sorted CD4+ and CD8+ T cells. The sample was CD4+ T cells sorted from blood, taken at week 24, from a patient treated with tofacitinib. The V gene is TRBV2, the J gene TRBJ2-5, with 8 bases matching TRBD1. The TCR originated in a human donor with alopecia areata. The CDR3, as DNA: TGTGCCAGCAGCGAAATCCGGACAGGGTATGAAGAGACCCAGTACTTC. Protein: CASSEIRTGYEETQYF. Full variable domain (remainder filled in from reference TRBV2 and TRBJ2-5): EPEVTQTPSHQVTQMGQEVILRCVPISNHLYFYWYRQILGQKVEFLVSFYNNEISEKSEIFDDQFSVERPDGSNFTLKIRSTKLEDSAMYFCASSEIRTGYEETQYFGPGTRLLVL.